The 5 T cell receptor beta chains in this list originate from one sample, sequenced in a study of blood T cell repertoires in COVID-19. TCRdb keeps only in-frame clones here, not all; method: immunoSEQ multiplex PCR. The sample lists hundreds of thousands of clones, 86% seen once, with over 1.1% in the top ten. The sequenced material came from peripheral blood. The receptors stem from a woman aged 30 to 39 with active or convalescent COVID-19.

Of note for this clone: Other DNA variants within this sample encode the same CDR3. The rearrangement links TRBV9 to TRBJ2-1; 12 bases align to TRBD2. CDR1 is SGDLS and CDR2 is YYNGEE in the germline V gene. The length of the CDR3 is 18 residues. V shed 0 bases, J shed 0 bases, and the junction held 4 bases outside the gene matches. The CDR3 DNA is TGTGCCAGCAGCGTAGGACTAGCGGGGGCACCCTCCTACAATGAGCAGTTCTTC. It yields the protein CASSVGLAGAPSYNEQFF.

This chain joins TRBV3-1 (or the pseudogene TRBV3-2) and TRBJ2-1, with TRBD2 matching 9 bases. Germline CDR1 reads LGHDT; CDR2 reads YNNKEL (reference sequence). J gave up 7 bases and V 2 bases, and 6 bases lay outside the gene matches. The CDR3 contains 15 residues. CDR3 coding DNA: TGTGCCAGCAGCCAATCTAGCGGGATGGAGAATGAGCAGTTCTTC. This translates into CASSQSSGMENEQFF.

This clone was found many times. The V call is TRBV6-1, the J call TRBJ1-5, with D possibly TRBD1 on 6 matching bases. This CDR3 has 15 residues. V lost 2 bases, J lost 3 bases, and 11 bases lay in between. From germline, CDR1 is MNHNS and CDR2 SASEGT. CDR3 sequence reads: CASSELAGVNQPQHF. The DNA of the CDR3 is TGTGCCAGCAGTGAACTTGCAGGGGTCAATCAGCCCCAGCATTTT.

The chain carries TRBV19 and TRBJ1-1, with D possibly being TRBD1 (6 bases). The V end was cut by 5 bases, the J end by 5 bases, with 15 bases between. This CDR3 is built from 14 residues. CDR1 and CDR2 from the germline V gene are LNHDA and SQIVND (reference sequence). The DNA of the CDR3 is TGTGCCAGTAGTGTGGACAGTGGGGCTACTGAAGCTTTCTTT. Protein sequence: CASSVDSGATEAFF.

The chain joins TRBV2 to TRBJ2-1, with no clear D. The V gene lost 3 bases and the J gene lost 9 bases, with 6 bases spanning the gap. The CDR3 has 11 amino acids. Germline CDR1 SNHLY, CDR2 FYNNEI. The CDR3 here is CASSETSEQFF. CDR3 nucleotides: TGTGCCAGCAGTGAGACAAGTGAGCAGTTCTTC.